This T cell receptor (beta chain) was sequenced for a study of T cells in Graves' hyperthyroidism and ophthalmopathy (dated by TCRdb to the late 2010s). Study-wide context: Peripheral blood was sampled at the time of initial diagnosis, prior to any treatment. To identify distinguishing TCR V-J signatures, a discovery cohort of about 95 patients was used, comprising 43 with Graves' ophthalmopathy and 55 to 65 with stable Graves' hyperthyroidism. Whether ophthalmopathy could be predicted prospectively was tested in an independent validation cohort made up of under 20 hyperthyroidism patients plus 17 patients who later progressed to ophthalmopathy. For training and testing, the 100 or so patients in the discovery cohort were randomly divided in a 7:3 ratio. In addition, the study compared T-cell repertoires in thyroid tissue and in blood from five or six Graves' hyperthyroidism patients. Following sampling, methimazole starting at 30 mg daily was given to hyperthyroidism patients, and high-dose intravenous methylprednisolone was given to ophthalmopathy patients. The paper reports TCR Vbeta CDR3 sequencing of over 120 peripheral blood samples: under 45 ophthalmopathy, under 80 hyperthyroidism and around 17 progressor patients.

For CDR1 and CDR2, the germline V gene (reference sequence) lists GTSNPN and SVGIG. Including the terminal cysteine and phenylalanine, the CDR3 comprises 14 residues. The retained sequence is limited to the CDR3, 42 bases, with the frame set at the first base. At the junction V is shortened by 6 bases and J by 5 bases; bases outside the gene matches: 8. The TCR beta CDR3 regions were amplified from the RNA transcripts. A first-round RT-PCR of the TCR CDR3 used the HTBI primer set with the Qiagen OneStep RT-PCR kit. A second multiplex PCR round built the libraries, followed by size selection and purification. Paired-end sequencing of the libraries was performed with 100 bp reads on an Illumina HiSeq2000. On the authors' methods: Raw data were processed with SOAPnuke, discarding reads with adapters, uncalled bases, mean Phred below 15, or no exact constant-primer or identifier match. High-quality paired reads were merged with COPE v1.2.5, and unique nucleotide sequences were defined as clonotypes. Clonotypes were aligned to IMGT TRBV, TRBD and TRBJ reference segments using MiTCR v1.1. The analysis included only V-J combinations with a frequency above 0.0001, which together covered around 99% of the repertoires. A TCS score was defined as the ratio of F50 (clonal expansion) to E x V (chaos), with BLOSUM62-based TCRdist applied between CDR3 peptides within each V-J. Welch's t-statistics and random forest reduced fewer than 550 V-J features to roughly 13, which were used in a naive Bayes classifier (R e1071). TCRdb reworked the public reads: Q25 trimming with fastp, MiXCR clone assembly, productive beta chains retained. Rows with one shared CDR3 protein collapse into an entry with the most common genes and DNA. The V and J calls shown here were made by TCRdb, not taken from the authors' results. This sample is represented by roughly 300,000 distinct CDR3 sequences; about 15% of them were singletons. The leading ten clones occupy around 24% of the sample.

This clonotype has a count of ten or more. This receptor's antigen is unknown. Base qualities were left out, and no much larger clone turns up one base away. Graves' hyperthyroidism was defined as stable when no progression to ophthalmopathy occurred over 18 months of follow-up. Hyperthyroidism patients were newly diagnosed, had a disease duration of under 2 months, and were aged 18 to 65 years. Any patient with an uncontrolled infection, another autoimmune disease, pregnancy or lactation was excluded. Diagnoses were based on clinical symptoms, serum thyroxine and TRAb, thyroid ultrasound and orbital computed tomography. Ficoll-Paque density gradient centrifugation was used to isolate PBMCs from around 10 ml of fresh peripheral blood. Total RNA was extracted using Trizol reagent, and RNA quality was assessed on an Agilent 2100 Bioanalyzer. The investigation overall reported the following: Blood samples also contained most of the expanded thyroid clonotypes (frequency above 0.001), which suggests that blood repertoires may reflect thyroid immune responses. A model built on a 13 V-J signature distinguished ophthalmopathy from stable hyperthyroidism, reaching approximately 89% sensitivity and around 82% specificity in cross-validation and 80%/75% in testing. Sample size was not statistically predetermined, and blinding of investigators to group allocation was not performed. In validation, the model predicted progression to ophthalmopathy a median of around 6.5 months before onset, with around 70% sensitivity and almost 75% specificity.

The chain is made from TRBV30 and TRBJ2-7, with 12 bases matching TRBD2. The sample consisted of blood. The receptor comes from a woman in her twenties or thirties with Graves' hyperthyroidism. This receptor has the CDR3 CACALAGGHHEQYF. The DNA reads as follows: TGTGCCTGCGCCCTAGCGGGAGGGCACCACGAGCAGTACTTC.